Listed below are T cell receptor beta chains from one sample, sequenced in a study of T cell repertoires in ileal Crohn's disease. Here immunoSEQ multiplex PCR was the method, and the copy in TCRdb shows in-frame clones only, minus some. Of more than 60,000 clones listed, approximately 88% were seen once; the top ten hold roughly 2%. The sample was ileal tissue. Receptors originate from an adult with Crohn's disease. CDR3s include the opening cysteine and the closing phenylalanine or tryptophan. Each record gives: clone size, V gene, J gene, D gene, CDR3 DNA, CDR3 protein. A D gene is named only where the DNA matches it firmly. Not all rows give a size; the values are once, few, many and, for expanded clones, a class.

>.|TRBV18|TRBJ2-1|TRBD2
TGTGCCAGCTCACCACAGCGGGGGGTCTATGAGCAGTTCTTC
CASSPQRGVYEQFF
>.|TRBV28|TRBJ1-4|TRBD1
TGTGCCAGCACTAGGGGGCTGCGGAATGAAAAACTGTTTTTT
CASTRGLRNEKLFF
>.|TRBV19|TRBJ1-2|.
TGTGCCAGCCGGGGGGTGTTTGGCTACACCTTC
CASRGVFGYTF
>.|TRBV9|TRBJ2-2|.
TGTGCCAGCAGCGTCATGGGGGCGGTAGCGAACACCGGGGAGCTGTTTTTT
CASSVMGAVANTGELFF
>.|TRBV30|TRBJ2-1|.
TGTGCCTGGACCGATAACCGAGCCGGGAAAAAGCAGTTCTTC
CAWTDNRAGKKQFF
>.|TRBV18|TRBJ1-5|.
TGTGCCAGCTCACCGGGGCAGGAAGATCAGCCCCAGCATTTT
CASSPGQEDQPQHF
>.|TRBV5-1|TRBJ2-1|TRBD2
TGCGCCAGCAGCCCGGGACTAGCGGGAGTCACCCACAATGAGCAGTTCTTC
CASSPGLAGVTHNEQFF
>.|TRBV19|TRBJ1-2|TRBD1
TGTGCCAGTTTCGACAGGGGGCATGGCTACACCTTC
CASFDRGHGYTF
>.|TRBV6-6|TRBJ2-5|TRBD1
TGTGCCACCAAAAGCCGACAGGGGCCAAAGGGGGAGACCCAGTACTTC
CATKSRQGPKGETQYF
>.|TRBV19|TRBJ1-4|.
TGTGCCAGTAGTATTCCAGGGGCGTCTGAAAAACTGTTTTTT
CASSIPGASEKLFF
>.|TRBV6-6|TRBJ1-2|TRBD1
TGTGCCAGCAGTAAGGGACAGTCTCCCTACACCTTC
CASSKGQSPYTF
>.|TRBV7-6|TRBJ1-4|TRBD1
TGTGCCAGCAGCTTACAGGGGGGAAATGAAAAACTGTTTTTT
CASSLQGGNEKLFF
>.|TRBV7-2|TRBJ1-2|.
TGTGCCAGCAGCCGGGGGGTTCGGTCGGGATACACCTTC
CASSRGVRSGYTF
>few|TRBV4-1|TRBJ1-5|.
TGCGCCAGCAGCCAAGATGCGGGTTTAGGACAGCCCCAGCATTTT
CASSQDAGLGQPQHF
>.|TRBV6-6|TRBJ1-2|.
TGTGCCAGCAGTAGCCCACAGGGCGAGATAAATGGCTACACCTTC
CASSSPQGEINGYTF
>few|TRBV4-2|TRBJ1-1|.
TGTGCCAGCAGCCAAGGTCCGGGGTCAAACACTGAAGCTTTCTTT
CASSQGPGSNTEAFF
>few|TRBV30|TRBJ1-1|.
TGTGCCTGGAGCGACACAGGAACTGAAGCTTTCTTT
CAWSDTGTEAFF
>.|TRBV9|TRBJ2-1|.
TGTGCCAGCAGCGTAGCTTTTGGGCAGGTCAATGAGCAGTTCTTC
CASSVAFGQVNEQFF